This entry lists 4 T cell receptor beta chains sequenced from one sample in a study of blood T cell repertoires in COVID-19. Using immunoSEQ multiplex PCR, the repertoire was profiled, and TCRdb retains in-frame clones only, with some absent. The profile shows just under 150,000 clones, approximately 86% of them singletons. The sequenced sample was peripheral blood. These TCRs come from a woman aged 45-60 years with acute or convalescent COVID-19.

About this clone itself: One end of the junction varies from germline; a read error may be responsible. V and J are TRBV6-1 and TRBJ1-2, with D possibly being TRBD1 (5 bases). CDR1 MNHNS and CDR2 SASEGT come from the germline V gene. The CDR3 totals 15 residues. The CDR3 nucleotides are TGTGCCAGCAGGGAAGGGTGGGGCCCCCTAACTGGCTACACCTTC. It translates to CASREGWGPLTGYTF.

As for this clone: The same CDR3 can be traced to other DNA sequences in this sample. The chain recombines TRBV3-1 (or the pseudogene TRBV3-2) with TRBJ1-2; D remains unclear. Trimming cost V 4 bases and J 5 bases, with 8 bases left between them. The CDR3 runs 12 residues. Per germline, CDR1 LGHDT and CDR2 YNNKEL (reference sequence). CDR3 amino acids: CASSPGNYGYTF. The CDR3 bases are TGTGCCAGCAGCCCGGGGAATTATGGCTACACCTTC.

The chain uses TRBV6-6 and TRBJ2-3, with 7 nucleotides matching TRBD1. CDR3 size: 15 residues. The germline V gene encodes CDR1 MNHNY and CDR2 SVGAGI (reference sequence). Trimming at V came to 5 bases and at J to 3 bases, leaving 8 bases not matched to a gene. Here the CDR3 reads CASSRQGLVTDTQYF. In DNA, the CDR3 is TGTGCCAGCAGTCGACAGGGTTTAGTAACAGATACGCAGTATTTT.

The chain recombines TRBV5-1 with TRBJ1-2; no reliable D call. Germline V gives CDR1 SGHRS, CDR2 YFSETQ. Trimming shortened V by 0 bases and J by 2 bases, and 5 bases separated the two germline ends. This CDR3 has 13 amino acids. CDR3 coding DNA: TGCGCCAGCAGCTTGGGAGGGAACTATGGCTACACCTTC. Protein product: CASSLGGNYGYTF.